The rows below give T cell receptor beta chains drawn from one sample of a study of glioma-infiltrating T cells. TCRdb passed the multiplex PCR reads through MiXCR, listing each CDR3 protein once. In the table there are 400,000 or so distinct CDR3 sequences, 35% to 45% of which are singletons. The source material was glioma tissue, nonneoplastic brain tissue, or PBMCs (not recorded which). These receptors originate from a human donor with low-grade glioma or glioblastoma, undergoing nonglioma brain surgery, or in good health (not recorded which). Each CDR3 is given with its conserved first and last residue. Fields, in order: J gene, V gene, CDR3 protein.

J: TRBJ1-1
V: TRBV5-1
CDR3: CISSLGPVNTEAFF

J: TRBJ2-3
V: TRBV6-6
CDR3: CASSYRAGGGYLDTQYF

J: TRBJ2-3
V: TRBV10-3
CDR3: CAIAPGQLRSTDTQYF

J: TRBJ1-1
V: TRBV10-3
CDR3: CAISTDKTGTEAFF

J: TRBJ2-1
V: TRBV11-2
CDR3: CASSSPPSGGRGSYNEQFF

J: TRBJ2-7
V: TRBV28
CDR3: CASNYGTSGRLTYEQYF

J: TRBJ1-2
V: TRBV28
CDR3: CASSDGFLYGYTF

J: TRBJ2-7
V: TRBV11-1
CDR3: CASSFGTGGAYEQYF

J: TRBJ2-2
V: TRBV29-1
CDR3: CSVDGSSSGELFF

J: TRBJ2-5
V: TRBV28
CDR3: CASSGRGTETQYF

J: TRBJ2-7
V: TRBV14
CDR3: CASSHGLDSYEQYF